Listed here are 26 T cell receptor beta chains from one sample, sequenced in a study of blood T cell repertoires in COVID-19. Profiled with immunoSEQ multiplex PCR; TCRdb holds only in-frame clones, not every one. The sample includes 70,000 to 90,000 clones, 88% of them seen just once. The sequencing sample was made of peripheral blood. All receptors come from a man aged 50 to 60 with acute or convalescent COVID-19.

The genes are TRBV5-1 and TRBJ2-3, with TRBD2 identical over 14 bases. CDR1 is SGHRS and CDR2 is YFSETQ in the germline V gene. There are 19 residues in the CDR3. The V gene end was trimmed by 4 bases and the J gene end by 1 base; junction bases not matched to a gene: 11. As DNA, the CDR3 is TGCGCCAGCAGCCAGGGACTAGCGGGAGTATCCCGGGGCACAGATACGCAGTATTTT. Protein sequence: CASSQGLAGVSRGTDTQYF.

The chain employs TRBV5-1 and TRBJ2-3; D might be TRBD1 (6 bases). The CDR3 is made up of 14 amino acids. CDR1 and CDR2 (germline): SGHRS, YFSETQ. The germline V and J ends were trimmed by 3 bases and 0 bases, with 8 bases remaining between them. CDR3 bases: TGCGCCAGCAGCTCGGACAGAAGCACAGATACGCAGTATTTT. This translates into CASSSDRSTDTQYF. Full variable domain (rest looked up from reference TRBV5-1 and TRBJ2-3): KAGVTQTPRYLIKTRGQQVTLSCSPISGHRSVSWYQQTPGQGLQFLFEYFSETQRNKGNFPGRFSGRQFSNSRSEMNVSTLELGDSALYLCASSSDRSTDTQYFGPGTRLTVL.

The chain has TRBV18 and TRBJ2-4; a weak D match, TRBD1 (6 bases). This CDR3 spans 15 amino acids. Trimming took off 1 base at V and 2 bases at J, with 9 bases between the two ends. Germline-derived CDR1 and CDR2 are KGHSH and LQKENI. Written as DNA, the CDR3 is TGTGCCAGCTCACCACGGGACATCTCCAAAAACATTCAGTACTTC. It translates to CASSPRDISKNIQYF.

The chain has TRBV5-1 and TRBJ2-7; 11 bases match TRBD2. In germline, CDR1 is SGHRS, CDR2 YFSETQ. The CDR3 consists of 15 residues. Germline trimming cut 4 bases from V and 0 bases from J; bases unmatched to any gene: 3. This chain's CDR3 is CASSPSGGSSYEQYF. The CDR3 DNA is TGCGCCAGCAGCCCTAGCGGGGGGAGCTCCTACGAGCAGTACTTC.

The genes are TRBV5-1 and TRBJ2-7, with TRBD1 matching over 11 bases. Per germline, CDR1 SGHRS and CDR2 YFSETQ. This CDR3 has 14 residues. Trimming cost V 4 bases and J 5 bases; bases outside gene matches: 5. Here the CDR3 DNA reads TGCGCCAGCAGCGTGGGGACAGGGGGAAACGAGCAGTACTTC. Its translation: CASSVGTGGNEQYF.

CDR3 loop: CASSSGTGTTSYEQYF. CDR3 nucleotides: TGTGCCAGCAGCTCTGGGACAGGGACGACCTCCTACGAGCAGTACTTC. The rearrangement links TRBV3-1 (or the pseudogene TRBV3-2) to TRBJ2-7; 9 bases line up with TRBD1. The length of the CDR3 is 16 residues. V lost 5 bases and J lost 0; bases outside the gene matches: 8. Looked up from germline, CDR1 is LGHDT and CDR2 is YNNKEL (reference sequence).

The J gene is TRBJ2-5, the V gene TRBV2; 7 bases agree with TRBD2. V lost 2 bases, J lost 2 bases, and 5 bases stayed unmatched. From germline, CDR1 is SNHLY and CDR2 FYNNEI. CDR3 length: 15 amino acids. The CDR3 loop reads CASSESGDRQETQYF. The DNA of the CDR3 is TGTGCCAGCAGTGAAAGCGGGGACCGTCAAGAGACCCAGTACTTC.

The genes are TRBV5-1 and TRBJ2-2; maybe TRBD1 (6 bases). This CDR3 region has 14 residues. Germline assignment: CDR1 SGHRS and CDR2 YFSETQ. The V gene lost 4 bases and the J gene lost 1 base, with 8 bases spanning the gap. CDR3 residues: CASSPQGNTGELFF. Here the CDR3 DNA reads TGCGCCAGCAGCCCACAGGGGAACACCGGGGAGCTGTTTTTT.

The chain couples TRBV18 to TRBJ2-1, with 7 bases aligning to TRBD2. This CDR3 contains 16 residues. Looked up from germline, CDR1 is KGHSH and CDR2 is LQKENI. The junction had 11 bases not matched to a gene; V was cut back by 2 bases and J by 7 bases. This chain's CDR3 is CASSPFGGGMNNEQFF. In DNA, the CDR3 is TGTGCCAGCTCACCATTTGGCGGGGGTATGAATAATGAGCAGTTCTTC.

V usage is TRBV10-3 and J usage is TRBJ1-1; the D gene is possibly TRBD1 (5 bases). The V gene's germline CDR1 is ENHRY and CDR2 SYGVKD. V was shortened by 7 bases and J by 1 base, with 10 bases between the two germline ends. This CDR3 contains 13 residues. For the CDR3, the DNA is TGTGCCATCAATTTCGGACAGAACACTGAAGCTTTCTTT. Amino acids: CAINFGQNTEAFF.

The chain uses TRBV10-1 and TRBJ1-1, with 9 bases that match TRBD1. The J segment lost 5 bases and the V segment lost 5 bases, leaving 3 bases of the junction unmatched. This CDR3 is built from 13 residues. Germline CDR1 is WNHNN and CDR2 is SYGVQD (reference sequence). CDR3 nucleotide sequence: TGCGCCAGCAGTCGGACAGGGGTAACTGAAGCTTTCTTT. Encoded protein: CASSRTGVTEAFF.

This chain connects TRBV9 to TRBJ1-4; TRBD1 matches 7 bases. Losses at the gene ends were 5 bases for V and 10 bases for J; bases not matched to a gene: 8. From germline, CDR1 is SGDLS and CDR2 YYNGEE. The CDR3 has 13 residues. The CDR3 region is CASSPRTGGKLFF. The DNA of the CDR3 is TGTGCCAGCAGTCCAAGGACAGGCGGAAAACTGTTTTTT.

This chain joins TRBV7-3 and TRBJ2-2; 7 bases line up with TRBD1. Looked up from germline, CDR1 is SGHTA and CDR2 is FQGTGA. V dropped 6 bases and J dropped 1; count of bases not matched to a gene: 8. This CDR3 spans 16 amino acids. The CDR3 DNA is TGTGCCAGCAGGAATTTCCGGGACAGGAACACCGGGGAGCTGTTTTTT. It encodes CASRNFRDRNTGELFF.

J is TRBJ2-3 and V is TRBV7-3, with 10 bases fitting TRBD1. Germline trimming cut 5 bases from V and 4 bases from J; bases unmatched to any gene: 3. Germline CDR1 and CDR2: SGHTA and FQGTGA. The CDR3 totals 14 residues. This chain's CDR3 is CASSRDRGPDTQYF. In DNA, the CDR3 is TGTGCCAGCAGCAGGGACAGGGGTCCAGATACGCAGTATTTT.

This clone was recorded only once. The V gene is TRBV6-2 or TRBV6-3, the J gene TRBJ2-3; unclear D gene. Trimming took off 2 bases at V and 3 bases at J, with 9 bases between the two ends. This CDR3 region has 14 residues. Germline-derived CDR1 and CDR2 are MNHEY and SVGEGT. CDR3 nucleotides: TGTGCCAGCAGTTACGAGGCCCGGACAGATACGCAGTATTTT. The encoded protein is CASSYEARTDTQYF.

The chain joins TRBV5-1 to TRBJ2-5; 7 bases fit TRBD1. The CDR3 runs 14 residues. The V segment lost 5 bases and the J segment 3 bases; nucleotides outside the gene matches: 7. CDR1 and CDR2 (germline): SGHRS, YFSETQ. DNA of the CDR3: TGCGCCAGCAGACGAGGACAGGCCAAAGAGACCCAGTACTTC. This codes for CASRRGQAKETQYF.

The chain combines TRBV24-1 with TRBJ2-3; D gene ambiguous. Looked up from germline, CDR1 is KGHDR and CDR2 is SFDVKD. CDR3 length: 13 residues. V lost 4 bases to trimming and J lost 0 bases, with 4 bases between them. As DNA, the CDR3 is TGTGCCACCAGTGACCCTAGCACAGATACGCAGTATTTT. Translated: CATSDPSTDTQYF.

V and J are TRBV21-1 and TRBJ1-2; the DNA was not used to check the table's D call, TRBD1. TRBV21-1 is a listed pseudogene. The CDR3 is 15 amino acids. CDR3 bases: TGTGCCAGCAGCATTTCGACAGGAGCTAACTATGGCTACACCTTC. Its translation: CASSISTGANYGYTF.

This chain uses TRBV12-5 with TRBJ2-7, with D possibly matching TRBD2 (6 bases). Germline V gives CDR1 LGHNT, CDR2 FRNRAP. This CDR3 has 14 residues. Trimming removed 5 bases from V and 6 bases from J, with 17 bases in between. CDR3 nucleotide sequence: TGTGCTAGTGGTAAAACGGGACTTAGGCGCGAGCAGTACTTC. It translates to CASGKTGLRREQYF.

The chain combines TRBV27 with TRBJ1-6, with 10 nucleotides matching TRBD1. This CDR3 is built from 15 residues. The V and J ends lost 6 bases and 10 bases, in that order; junction bases with no gene match: 9. CDR1 is MNHEY and CDR2 is SMNVEV in the germline V gene (reference sequence). In DNA, the CDR3 is TGTGCCAGCAGAACTACCGGGACAGGGGTCTCACCCCTCCACTTT. Its protein product is CASRTTGTGVSPLHF.

This clone was detected only once. The J gene is TRBJ1-1, the V gene TRBV20-1, with D possibly TRBD1 on 6 matching bases. This CDR3 has 11 residues. The ends were cut back, 4 bases at V and 8 bases at J, with 11 bases in the middle. Germline V CDR1 and CDR2: DFQATT, SNEGSKA (reference sequence). The CDR3: CSATSGHEAFF. For the CDR3, the DNA is TGCAGTGCTACCTCGGGACACGAAGCTTTCTTT.

This chain uses TRBV28 with TRBJ2-7, with D maybe TRBD2 (5 bases). From germline, CDR1 is MDHEN and CDR2 SYDVKM. With 8 bases removed from V and 6 bases from J, the gap between germline ends came to 14 bases. This CDR3 comprises 12 residues. CDR3 bases: TGTGCCAGCTATACTAGTCAACCCGAGCAGTACTTC. Protein sequence: CASYTSQPEQYF.

The chain uses TRBV11-3 and TRBJ1-1; maybe TRBD1 (5 bases). The CDR3 covers 14 residues. Germline loops: CDR1 SGHNT, CDR2 YENEEA. With 7 bases removed from V and 1 base from J, the gap between germline ends came to 13 bases. For the CDR3, the DNA is TGTGCCAGCAAATGGGGGGTTCGGAACACTGAAGCTTTCTTT. It is translated as CASKWGVRNTEAFF. Full variable domain (remainder filled in from reference TRBV11-3 and TRBJ1-1): EAGVVQSPRYKIIEKKQPVAFWCNPISGHNTLYWYLQNLGQGPELLIRYENEEAVDDSQLPKDRFSAERLKGVDSTLKIQPAELGDSAVYLCASKWGVRNTEAFFGQGTRLTVV.

This clone appeared a single time. This chain connects TRBV5-5 to TRBJ1-6, with D possibly TRBD1 on 6 matching bases. Germline CDR1 reads SGHKS; CDR2 reads YYEKEE (reference sequence). Trimming took 4 bases from V and 5 from J, leaving 10 bases between them. This CDR3 has 14 amino acids. The CDR3 loop reads CASSKAGDNSPLHF. CDR3 DNA: TGTGCCAGCAGCAAGGCAGGGGATAATTCACCCCTCCACTTT.

The V and J genes are TRBV3-1 (or the pseudogene TRBV3-2) and TRBJ2-2; TRBD1 might be the D (6 bases). CDR1 is LGHDT, CDR2 YNNKEL, per germline (reference sequence). V dropped 4 bases and J dropped 7 bases, with 16 bases sitting between them. The CDR3 loop spans 15 amino acids. The CDR3 nucleotides read TGTGCCAGCAGCCTAGGGACAAACCTTTACGGGGAGCTGTTTTTT. It codes for CASSLGTNLYGELFF.

The chain carries TRBV6-5 and TRBJ2-7, with 7 bases identical to TRBD1. There are 14 residues in the CDR3. Germline V lookup: CDR1 MNHEY, CDR2 SVGAGI. J gave up 1 base and V 2 bases, and 2 bases lay outside the gene matches. Written as DNA, the CDR3 is TGTGCCAGCAGTTACGCAGGGGGATCCTACGAGCAGTACTTC. Its protein product is CASSYAGGSYEQYF.